This TCR beta chain was recorded in a study of shared clonotypes between healthy human individuals. Study-wide background: Donor composition was a couple of women and three men, aged 18 to 49. Overall study findings and caveats: Of the naive CD4 clonotypes, around 5% were shared across several donors.

Remarks on this clone: Its antigen is as yet unknown.

The CDR3 sequence is 15 residues long. V lost 3 bases and J 6 bases, leaving 15 bases between the germline ends. Germline CDR1 is LNHDA and CDR2 is SQIVND (reference sequence). Clones were read by immunoSEQ multiplex PCR, and TCRdb kept only the in-frame ones, dropping some. This sample carries about 2.4 million clones, 93% of them seen once, and the ten largest clones take approximately 0.36%. It was into CD45RA+ naive and CD45RA-negative memory subsets that the CD4+ cells were split. J is TRBJ2-1 and V is TRBV19, with D perhaps matching TRBD2 (6 bases). The clonotype was recovered from a man aged 18 to 30 in good health. Some clones in this sample may be carry-over from other donors' samples. What was sequenced was naive CD4+ T cells from PBMCs. Described subset: CD45RA+ positively selected. The CDR3 is CASSIRFRETNEQFF. In DNA form, the CDR3 reads TGTGCCAGTAGTATCCGCTTCCGGGAGACCAATGAGCAGTTCTTC.